This TCR beta chain stems from a study of blood T cell repertoires in COVID-19. The data were produced by immunoSEQ multiplex PCR, yet TCRdb's version contains in-frame clones alone and is incomplete. The sample lists roughly 70,000 clones; around 88% were seen once. Trimming removed 4 bases from V and 2 bases from J, with 10 bases in between. CDR1 is SGHDT and CDR2 is YYEEEE in the germline V gene. The CDR3 loop spans 14 amino acids. Source material: peripheral blood. The V and J genes are TRBV5-6 and TRBJ1-5; D might be TRBD1 (5 bases). This TCR was recovered from an older woman with acute or convalescent COVID-19. In nucleotides, the CDR3 is TGTGCCAGCAGCAATTGGGGGGGCAATCAGCCCCAGCATTTT. Translating gives CASSNWGGNQPQHF.